This T cell receptor (beta chain) was found in a study of graft-versus-host responses after intestinal transplantation. Across the whole study: Recipients across the board were started on anti-thymocyte globulin induction, then kept on tacrolimus and steroids for about 3 years.

In the case of this clone: Antigen specificity is unknown.

The CDR3 spans 17 residues. V lost 0 bases to trimming and J lost 6 bases, with 18 bases between them. The germline CDR1 and CDR2 sequences are MGHRA and YSYEKL. Assay: immunoSEQ multiplex PCR; the TCRdb copy retains only in-frame clones and omits some. The sample consists of 130,000 or so clones, roughly nine tenths of them appearing once. This rearrangement joins TRBV4-1 to TRBJ1-5; D gene ambiguous. This clonotype originated in a human donor who received an intestinal transplant. Sequenced material: unstimulated CD4+ T cells sorted from spleen or lymph node cells, taken before intestinal transplant. CDR3 sequence reads: CASSQEVLGTRGQPQHF. CDR3 sequence (DNA): TGCGCCAGCAGCCAAGAAGTTTTAGGCACCCGCGGTCAGCCCCAGCATTTT.